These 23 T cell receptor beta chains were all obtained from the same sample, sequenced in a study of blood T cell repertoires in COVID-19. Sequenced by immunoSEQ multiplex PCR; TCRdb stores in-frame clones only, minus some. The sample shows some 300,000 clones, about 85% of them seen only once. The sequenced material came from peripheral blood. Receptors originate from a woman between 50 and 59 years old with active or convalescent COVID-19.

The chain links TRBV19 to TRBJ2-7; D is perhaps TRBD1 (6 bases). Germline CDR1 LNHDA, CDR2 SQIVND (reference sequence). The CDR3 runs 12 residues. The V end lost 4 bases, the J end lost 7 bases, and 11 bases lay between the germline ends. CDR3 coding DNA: TGTGCCAGTAGTAGGGACATAGGAGAGCAGTACTTC. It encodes CASSRDIGEQYF.

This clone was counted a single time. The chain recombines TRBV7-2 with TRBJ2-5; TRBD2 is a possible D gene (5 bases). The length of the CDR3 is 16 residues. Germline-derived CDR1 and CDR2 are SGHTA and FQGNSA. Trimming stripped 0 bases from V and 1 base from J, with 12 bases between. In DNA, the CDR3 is TGTGCCAGCAGCTTAGCCCGCACTAGTTCCCAAGAGACCCAGTACTTC. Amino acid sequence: CASSLARTSSQETQYF.

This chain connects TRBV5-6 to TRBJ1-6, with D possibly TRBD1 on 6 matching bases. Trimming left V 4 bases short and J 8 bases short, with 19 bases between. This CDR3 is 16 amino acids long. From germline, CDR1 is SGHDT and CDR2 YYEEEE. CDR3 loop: CASSPNLLGGDSPLHF. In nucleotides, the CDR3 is TGTGCCAGCAGCCCAAATCTGTTAGGGGGGGATTCACCCCTCCACTTT.

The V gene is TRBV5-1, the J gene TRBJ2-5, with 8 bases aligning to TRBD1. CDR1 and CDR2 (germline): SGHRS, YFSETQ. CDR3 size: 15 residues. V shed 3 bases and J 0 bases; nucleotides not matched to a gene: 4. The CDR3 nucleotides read TGCGCCAGCAGCTCGGGACAGGTTAACCAAGAGACCCAGTACTTC. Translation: CASSSGQVNQETQYF.

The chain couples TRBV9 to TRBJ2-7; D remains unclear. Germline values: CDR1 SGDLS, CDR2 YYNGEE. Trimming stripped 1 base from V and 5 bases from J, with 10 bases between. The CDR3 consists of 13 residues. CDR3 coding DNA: TGTGCCAGCAGCGTAACAATGGGCGACGAGCAGTACTTC. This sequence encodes CASSVTMGDEQYF.

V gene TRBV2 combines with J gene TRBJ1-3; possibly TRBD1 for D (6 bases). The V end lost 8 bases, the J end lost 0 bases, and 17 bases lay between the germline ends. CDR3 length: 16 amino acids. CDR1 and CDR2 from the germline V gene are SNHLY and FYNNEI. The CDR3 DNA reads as TGTGCCAGCGATCCGGGACATTCTAACTCTGGAAACACCATATATTTT. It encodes CASDPGHSNSGNTIYF.

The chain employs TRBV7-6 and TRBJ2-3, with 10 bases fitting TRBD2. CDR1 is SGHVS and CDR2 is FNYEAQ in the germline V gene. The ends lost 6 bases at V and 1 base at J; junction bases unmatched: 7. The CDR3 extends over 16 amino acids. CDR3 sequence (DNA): TGTGCCAGCAGGCTCAGGGGGACTAGCGGCACAGATACGCAGTATTTT. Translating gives CASRLRGTSGTDTQYF. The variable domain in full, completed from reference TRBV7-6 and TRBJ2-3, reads GAGVSQSPRYKVTKRGQDVALRCDPISGHVSLYWYRQALGQGPEFLTYFNYEAQQDKSGLPNDRFSAERPEGSISTLTIQRTEQRDSAMYRCASRLRGTSGTDTQYFGPGTRLTVL.

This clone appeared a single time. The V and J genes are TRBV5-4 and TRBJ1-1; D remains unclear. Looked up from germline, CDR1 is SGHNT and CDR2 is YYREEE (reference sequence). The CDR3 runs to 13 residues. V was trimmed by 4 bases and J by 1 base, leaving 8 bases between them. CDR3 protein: CASSRAGNTEAFF. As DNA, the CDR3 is TGTGCCAGCAGCCGGGCGGGGAACACTGAAGCTTTCTTT. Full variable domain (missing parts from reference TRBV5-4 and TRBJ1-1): ETGVTQSPTHLIKTRGQQVTLRCSSQSGHNTVSWYQQALGQGPQFIFQYYREEENGRGNFPPRFSGLQFPNYSSELNVNALELDDSALYLCASSRAGNTEAFFGQGTRLTVV.

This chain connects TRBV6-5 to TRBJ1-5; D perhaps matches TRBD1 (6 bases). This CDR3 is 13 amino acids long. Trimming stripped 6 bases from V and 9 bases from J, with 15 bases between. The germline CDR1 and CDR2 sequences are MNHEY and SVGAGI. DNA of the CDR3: TGTGCCAGCAGATCGGGGGGCGGTGGGCCCCAGCATTTT. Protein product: CASRSGGGGPQHF.

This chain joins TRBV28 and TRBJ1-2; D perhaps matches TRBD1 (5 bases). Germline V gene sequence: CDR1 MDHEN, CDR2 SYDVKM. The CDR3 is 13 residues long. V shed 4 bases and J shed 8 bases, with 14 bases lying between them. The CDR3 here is CASSSGRVGGYTF. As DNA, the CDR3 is TGTGCCAGCAGTTCGGGCAGGGTAGGGGGCTACACCTTC.

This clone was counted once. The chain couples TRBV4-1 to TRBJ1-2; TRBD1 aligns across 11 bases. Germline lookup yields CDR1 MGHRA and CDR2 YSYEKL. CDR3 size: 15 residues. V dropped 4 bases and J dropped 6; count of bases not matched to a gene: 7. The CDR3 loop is CASSLNRDRGNGYTF. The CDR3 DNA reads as TGCGCCAGCAGCCTGAACCGGGACAGGGGGAATGGCTACACCTTC.

The CDR3 here is CASSLGLGTDTQYF. In nucleotides, the CDR3 is TGTGCCAGCAGCTTAGGTCTAGGAACAGATACGCAGTATTTT. The gene calls are TRBV11-3 and TRBJ2-3; D uncertain. The V gene's germline CDR1 is SGHNT and CDR2 YENEEA. The CDR3 has 14 amino acids. The V end lost 1 base, the J end lost 3 bases, and 8 bases lay between the germline ends.

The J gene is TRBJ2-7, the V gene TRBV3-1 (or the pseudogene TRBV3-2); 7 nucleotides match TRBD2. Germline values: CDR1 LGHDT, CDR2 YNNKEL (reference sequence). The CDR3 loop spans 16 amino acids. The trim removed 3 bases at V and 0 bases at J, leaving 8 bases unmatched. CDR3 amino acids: CASSQSRLADSYEQYF. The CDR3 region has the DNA TGTGCCAGCAGCCAGTCCCGACTAGCTGACTCCTACGAGCAGTACTTC.

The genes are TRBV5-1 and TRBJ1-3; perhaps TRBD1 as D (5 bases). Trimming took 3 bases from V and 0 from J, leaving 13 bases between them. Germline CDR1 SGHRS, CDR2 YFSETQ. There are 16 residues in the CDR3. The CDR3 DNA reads TGCGCCAGCAGCTCGGACGGAGGGGTCTCTGGAAACACCATATATTTT. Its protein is CASSSDGGVSGNTIYF.

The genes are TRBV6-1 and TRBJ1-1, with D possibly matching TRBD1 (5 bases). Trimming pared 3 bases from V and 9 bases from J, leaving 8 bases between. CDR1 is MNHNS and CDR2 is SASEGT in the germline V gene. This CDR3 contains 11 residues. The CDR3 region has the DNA TGTGCCAGCAGTGAGGAGGGGAAAGCTTTCTTT. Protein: CASSEEGKAFF.

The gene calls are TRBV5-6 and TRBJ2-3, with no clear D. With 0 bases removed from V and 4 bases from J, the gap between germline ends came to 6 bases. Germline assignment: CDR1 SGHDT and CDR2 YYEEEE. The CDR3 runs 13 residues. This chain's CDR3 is CASSLAFSDTQYF. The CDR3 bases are TGTGCCAGCAGCTTGGCGTTCTCAGATACGCAGTATTTT.

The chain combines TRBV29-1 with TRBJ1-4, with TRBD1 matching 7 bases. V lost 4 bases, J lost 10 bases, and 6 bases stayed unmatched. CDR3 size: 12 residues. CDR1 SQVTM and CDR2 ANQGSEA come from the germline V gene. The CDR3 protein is CSVGQGTGKLFF. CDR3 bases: TGCAGCGTTGGACAGGGCACCGGAAAACTGTTTTTT.

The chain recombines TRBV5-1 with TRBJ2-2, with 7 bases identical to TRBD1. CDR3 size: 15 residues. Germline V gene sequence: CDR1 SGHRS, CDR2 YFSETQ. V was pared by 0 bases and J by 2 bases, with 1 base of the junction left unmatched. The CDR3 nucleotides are TGCGCCAGCAGCTTGGGAGGGGGCAACACCGGGGAGCTGTTTTTT. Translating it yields CASSLGGGNTGELFF.

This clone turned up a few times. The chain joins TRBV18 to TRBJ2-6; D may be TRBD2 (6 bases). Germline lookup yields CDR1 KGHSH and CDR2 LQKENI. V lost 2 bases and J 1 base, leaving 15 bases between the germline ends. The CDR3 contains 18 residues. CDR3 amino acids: CASSPMGVAGSGANVLTF. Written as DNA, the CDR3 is TGTGCCAGCTCACCAATGGGTGTCGCGGGGTCTGGGGCCAACGTCCTGACTTTC.

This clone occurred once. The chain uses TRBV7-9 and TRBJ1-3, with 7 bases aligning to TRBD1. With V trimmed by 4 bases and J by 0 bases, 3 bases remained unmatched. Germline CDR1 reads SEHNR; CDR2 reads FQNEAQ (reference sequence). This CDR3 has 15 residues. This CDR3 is CASSWGQNSGNTIYF. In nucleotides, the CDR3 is TGTGCCAGCAGCTGGGGACAGAACTCTGGAAACACCATATATTTT.

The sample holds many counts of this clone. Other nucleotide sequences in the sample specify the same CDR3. CDR3 protein: CASSPGQNTEAFF. CDR3 bases: TGTGCCAGCTCACCGGGACAGAACACTGAAGCTTTCTTT. This sequence joins TRBV18 and TRBJ1-1, with D possibly being TRBD1 (6 bases). The V gene's germline CDR1 is KGHSH and CDR2 LQKENI. The length of the CDR3 is 13 residues. The ends were cut back, 3 bases at V and 1 base at J, with 6 bases in the middle.

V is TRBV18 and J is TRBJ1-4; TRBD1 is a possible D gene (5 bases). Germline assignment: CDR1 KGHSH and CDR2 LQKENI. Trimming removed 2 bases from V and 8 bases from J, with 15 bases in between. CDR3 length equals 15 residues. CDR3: CASSPNVGVEEKLFF. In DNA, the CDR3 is TGTGCCAGCTCACCAAACGTAGGGGTAGAAGAAAAACTGTTTTTT.

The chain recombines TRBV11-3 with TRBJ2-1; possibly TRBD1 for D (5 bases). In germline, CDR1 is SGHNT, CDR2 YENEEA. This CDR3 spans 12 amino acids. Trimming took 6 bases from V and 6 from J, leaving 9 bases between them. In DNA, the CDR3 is TGTGCCAGCAGTCTAGGGGTCAATGAGCAGTTCTTC. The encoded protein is CASSLGVNEQFF.